A single sample is the source of the 10 T cell receptor beta chains below, sequenced in a study of blood T cell repertoires in COVID-19. Method: immunoSEQ multiplex PCR; TCRdb's copy keeps in-frame clones and lacks some. The sample holds roughly 380,000 clones, roughly 90% seen once. Sequencing was carried out using peripheral blood. The receptors derive from a woman aged 55 to 70 with COVID-19, enrolled during active disease.

The chain recombines TRBV25-1 with TRBJ2-7, with 7 bases aligning to TRBD2. This CDR3 is 15 amino acids long. V gave up 4 bases and J gave up 3 bases; unmatched junction bases: 9. Germline V CDR1 and CDR2: MGHDK, SYGVNS. CDR3 nucleotides: TGTGCCAGCAGTGCCTCCGGGACTACATACTACGAGCAGTACTTC. Protein product: CASSASGTTYYEQYF.

The rearrangement links TRBV13 to TRBJ2-3, with 13 bases that match TRBD2. The CDR3 is made up of 15 amino acids. Germline V CDR1 and CDR2: PRHDT, FYEKMQ (reference sequence). V shed 6 bases, J shed 5 bases, and the junction held 5 bases outside the gene matches. The CDR3 loop is CASRTLAGGRDTQYF. DNA of the CDR3: TGTGCCAGCAGGACACTAGCGGGGGGGCGAGATACGCAGTATTTT.

This clone was recorded once. This chain links TRBV5-1 with TRBJ1-4, with TRBD1 identical over 11 bases. CDR1 SGHRS and CDR2 YFSETQ come from the germline V gene. There are 17 residues in the CDR3. J was trimmed by 1 base and V by 4 bases; bases with no gene match: 6. CDR3 sequence reads: CASSPGQGEITNEKLFF. CDR3 DNA sequence: TGCGCCAGCAGCCCGGGACAGGGGGAAATAACTAATGAAAAACTGTTTTTT.

The V call is TRBV2, the J call TRBJ1-5; TRBD1 agrees at 9 bases. The length of the CDR3 is 14 residues. J lost 5 bases, V lost 6 bases, and 5 bases had no gene match. Germline CDR1 SNHLY, CDR2 FYNNEI. The CDR3 sequence: CASRADRGDQPQHF. CDR3 DNA sequence: TGTGCCAGCAGAGCCGACAGGGGGGATCAGCCCCAGCATTTT.

The table lists this clone with a count of one. The chain combines TRBV7-9 with TRBJ1-1, with D perhaps TRBD1 (6 bases). The V gene lost 2 bases and the J gene lost 3 bases, with 10 bases spanning the gap. This CDR3 contains 14 residues. Germline V gene sequence: CDR1 SEHNR, CDR2 FQNEAQ (reference sequence). DNA for the CDR3: TGTGCCAGCAGCTTACAGGGGTATGACACTGAAGCTTTCTTT. It is translated as CASSLQGYDTEAFF.

V usage is TRBV5-5 and J usage is TRBJ2-7; D ambiguous. V gave up 1 base and J gave up 2 bases, with 7 bases separating them. CDR3 length: 13 residues. Per the germline V gene, CDR1 is SGHKS and CDR2 is YYEKEE (reference sequence). The CDR3 is CASSLIVPYEQYF. CDR3 sequence (DNA): TGTGCCAGCAGCTTGATAGTCCCCTACGAGCAGTACTTC. Combining the CDR3 with reference TRBV5-5 and TRBJ2-7 gives the whole variable domain DAGVTQSPTHLIKTRGQQVTLRCSPISGHKSVSWYQQVLGQGPQFIFQYYEKEERGRGNFPDRFSARQFPNYSSELNVNALLLGDSALYLCASSLIVPYEQYFGPGTRLTVT.

V usage is TRBV18 and J usage is TRBJ2-2, with D tentatively TRBD1 (5 bases). The V gene lost 3 bases and the J gene lost 4 bases, with 9 bases spanning the gap. Germline lookup yields CDR1 KGHSH and CDR2 LQKENI. The CDR3 covers 14 residues. The CDR3 here is CASSPRQGTGELFF. Written as DNA, the CDR3 is TGTGCCAGCTCACCGAGGCAGGGCACCGGGGAGCTGTTTTTT.

The chain couples TRBV7-7 to TRBJ2-3, with 8 positions matching TRBD1. The CDR3 extends over 16 amino acids. J was trimmed by 4 bases and V by 5 bases; bases with no gene match: 11. CDR1 and CDR2 from the germline V gene are SSHAT and FNYEAQ (reference sequence). The CDR3 DNA reads as TGTGCCAGCAGCCCCCGACAGGGGAGTAGTTCAGATACGCAGTATTTT. Translation: CASSPRQGSSSDTQYF. The full variable domain, its missing parts supplied by reference TRBV7-7 and TRBJ2-3, is GAGVSQSPRYKVTKRGQDVTLRCDPISSHATLYWYQQALGQGPEFLTYFNYEAQPDKSGLPSDRFSAERPEGSISTLTIQRTEQRDSAMYRCASSPRQGSSSDTQYFGPGTRLTVL.

The chain combines TRBV15 with TRBJ2-2; 8 nucleotides match TRBD1. CDR3 length: 15 amino acids. V shed 7 bases and J 8 bases; nucleotides not matched to a gene: 12. Germline loops: CDR1 LNHNV, CDR2 YYDKDF (reference sequence). CDR3 DNA: TGTGCCACCAATAGCCTAAGACAGGGGACGGGGGAGCTGTTTTTT. Residues: CATNSLRQGTGELFF.

This sequence joins TRBV30 and TRBJ1-5; D is undetermined. CDR3 length: 13 residues. The ends were cut back, 2 bases at V and 5 bases at J, with 10 bases in the middle. From germline, CDR1 is GTSNPN and CDR2 SVGIG (reference sequence). CDR3 in amino acids: CAWSSQYDQPQHF. The CDR3 DNA reads as TGTGCCTGGAGTAGTCAGTATGATCAGCCCCAGCATTTT.